Each of the 5 T cell receptor beta chains below was sequenced from the same sample in a study of early stage breast cancer tumors. Sequencing used immunoSEQ multiplex PCR; TCRdb keeps in-frame clones, though not all of them. Counted here are some 4,500 clones, about 63% occurring once; the ten biggest clones make up roughly 18%. Material for sequencing was breast tumor tissue. These receptors were taken from a person aged 50 to 59 with breast cancer.

V gene TRBV9 combines with J gene TRBJ2-2; D is undetermined. CDR1 is SGDLS and CDR2 is YYNGEE in the germline V gene. Trimming removed 4 bases at V and 2 bases at J, with 6 bases between. This CDR3 spans 13 amino acids. CDR3: CASSPPNTGELFF. The CDR3 DNA reads TGTGCCAGCAGCCCTCCAAACACCGGGGAGCTGTTTTTT.

The genes are TRBV5-6 and TRBJ2-5; 8 positions agree with TRBD1. From germline, CDR1 is SGHDT and CDR2 YYEEEE. CDR3 size: 16 residues. With 3 bases clipped from V and 4 bases from J, the junction kept 11 bases outside the gene matches. The CDR3 spells CASSSWGFDRGETQYF. CDR3 DNA sequence: TGTGCCAGCAGCTCATGGGGATTTGACAGGGGAGAGACCCAGTACTTC.

The rearrangement uses TRBV2 and TRBJ2-7; TRBD2 aligns across 9 bases. The CDR3 has 16 amino acids. Germline trimming cut 4 bases from V and 3 bases from J; bases unmatched to any gene: 10. Germline V gene sequence: CDR1 SNHLY, CDR2 FYNNEI. CDR3 bases: TGTGCCAGCAGTGCCCCGGCGGGACTAGCTCACTACGAGCAGTACTTC. Translated: CASSAPAGLAHYEQYF. The variable domain in full, completed from reference TRBV2 and TRBJ2-7, reads EPEVTQTPSHQVTQMGQEVILRCVPISNHLYFYWYRQILGQKVEFLVSFYNNEISEKSEIFDDQFSVERPDGSNFTLKIRSTKLEDSAMYFCASSAPAGLAHYEQYFGPGTRLTVT.

CDR3 DNA: TGCGCCAGCAGCCAGACAGGGGAAATGAACACTGAAGCTTTCTTT. Protein sequence: CASSQTGEMNTEAFF. The rearrangement uses TRBV5-1 and TRBJ1-1; 8 nucleotides align to TRBD1. This CDR3 has 15 residues. The V and J ends lost 4 bases and 0 bases, in that order; junction bases with no gene match: 5. Germline V gives CDR1 SGHRS, CDR2 YFSETQ.

The V and J genes are TRBV11-3 and TRBJ2-1; the D gene is possibly TRBD2 (7 bases). CDR1 is SGHNT, CDR2 YENEEA, per germline. The CDR3 runs 15 residues. V was clipped by 6 bases and J by 3 bases, with 15 bases between them. The CDR3 sequence: CASRPRGGSYNEQFF. The CDR3 DNA reads TGTGCCAGCAGGCCCAGGGGCGGGAGCTACAATGAGCAGTTCTTC.